These 13 T cell receptor beta chains were all obtained from the same sample, sequenced in a study of CD8+ T cells in alopecia areata. Sequencing used cDNA as its template, made by extracting RNA and reverse transcribing it. Clones were sequenced by immunoSEQ multiplex PCR, and TCRdb holds only the in-frame ones, with some missing. The profile shows over 85,000 clones, around 71% of them singletons. This sample's treatment: oral pan-JAK inhibitor, 5-10 mg twice daily. Sequenced material: CD8+ T cells sorted from blood, taken at roughly week 45, from a patient treated with tofacitinib. The receptors here all came from a human donor with alopecia areata.

The genes are TRBV9 and TRBJ1-5; maybe TRBD1 (5 bases). CDR3 length: 14 amino acids. Germline V gene data show CDR1 as SGDLS and CDR2 as YYNGEE. Deletions cut 0 bases from V and 7 bases from J, with 11 bases between. The DNA of the CDR3 is TGTGCCAGCAGCGTAGGTGGGGGTGGCCAGCCCCAGCATTTT. Amino acids: CASSVGGGGQPQHF. Full variable domain (rest looked up from reference TRBV9 and TRBJ1-5): DSGVTQTPKHLITATGQRVTLRCSPRSGDLSVYWYQQSLDQGLQFLIQYYNGEERAKGNILERFSAQQFPDLHSELNLSSLELGDSALYFCASSVGGGGQPQHFGDGTRLSIL.

The J gene is TRBJ1-1, the V gene TRBV11-2; 8 bases agree with TRBD1. This CDR3 has 16 amino acids. V dropped 5 bases and J dropped 3; count of bases not matched to a gene: 11. In germline, CDR1 is SGHAT, CDR2 FQNNGV. CDR3 sequence reads: CASSQRSGGAYTEAFF. Here the CDR3 DNA reads TGTGCCAGCAGCCAGAGGTCAGGGGGCGCATACACTGAAGCTTTCTTT.

The chain links TRBV13 to TRBJ2-4, with 8 bases aligning to TRBD1. Trimming cost V 5 bases and J 8 bases; bases outside gene matches: 8. From germline, CDR1 is PRHDT and CDR2 FYEKMQ (reference sequence). There are 14 residues in the CDR3. CDR3 loop: CASSARTGKYIQYF. DNA for the CDR3: TGTGCCAGCAGCGCCCGGACAGGGAAATACATTCAGTACTTC.

Only one count was recorded for this clone. The chain recombines TRBV2 with TRBJ2-1, with TRBD1 identical over 9 bases. This CDR3 comprises 14 residues. Germline lookup yields CDR1 SNHLY and CDR2 FYNNEI. J gave up 8 bases and V 5 bases, and 7 bases lay outside the gene matches. The CDR3 loop reads CASSPGQGSDEQFF. The CDR3 region has the DNA TGTGCCAGCAGTCCAGGACAGGGGTCGGATGAGCAGTTCTTC.

This clone has a count of ten or more. The gene calls are TRBV11-2 and TRBJ2-1, with a possible D match to TRBD1 (5 bases). The CDR3 has 15 amino acids. The germline gives CDR1 SGHAT, CDR2 FQNNGV. The V and J ends lost 1 base and 5 bases respectively, with 12 bases between them. This CDR3 is CASSLVLGAHNEQFF. CDR3 DNA sequence: TGTGCCAGCAGCTTAGTTTTAGGGGCACACAATGAGCAGTTCTTC.

The chain has TRBV29-1 and TRBJ2-4; weak D call: TRBD2 (6 bases). With 3 bases removed from V and 8 bases from J, the gap between germline ends came to 11 bases. Germline V gene data show CDR1 as SQVTM and CDR2 as ANQGSEA. The length of the CDR3 is 12 residues. CDR3 nucleotide sequence: TGCAGCGTTGAGGAGGGTATGGACATTCAGTACTTC. Protein: CSVEEGMDIQYF.

The V and J genes are TRBV11-3 and TRBJ2-1; 10 bases fit TRBD2. CDR1 is SGHNT and CDR2 is YENEEA in the germline V gene. The CDR3 is made up of 18 amino acids. The junction had 11 bases not matched to a gene; V was cut back by 1 base and J by 5 bases. This chain's CDR3 is CASSLASTSGRADNEQFF. CDR3 coding DNA: TGTGCCAGCAGCTTAGCGAGTACGAGCGGGAGGGCAGACAATGAGCAGTTCTTC. Using reference TRBV11-3 and TRBJ2-1 for the parts outside the CDR3, the full variable domain is EAGVVQSPRYKIIEKKQPVAFWCNPISGHNTLYWYLQNLGQGPELLIRYENEEAVDDSQLPKDRFSAERLKGVDSTLKIQPAELGDSAVYLCASSLASTSGRADNEQFFGPGTRLTVL.

The chain carries TRBV7-7 and TRBJ2-1; 14 nucleotides agree with TRBD2. CDR1 is SSHAT and CDR2 is FNYEAQ in the germline V gene (reference sequence). This CDR3 has 18 residues. The trim removed 1 base at V and 6 bases at J, leaving 8 bases unmatched. DNA for the CDR3: TGTGCCAGCAGCTTAGGAGTCTTGGGGACTAGCGGGGGCAATGAGCAGTTCTTC. Its translation is CASSLGVLGTSGGNEQFF.

The chain joins TRBV29-1 to TRBJ2-7; no clear D gene. Germline V gene sequence: CDR1 SQVTM, CDR2 ANQGSEA. The ends were cut back, 3 bases at V and 0 bases at J, with 9 bases in the middle. The length of the CDR3 is 13 residues. In DNA, the CDR3 is TGCAGCGTTGAGGCAGGAAACTCCTACGAGCAGTACTTC. Translated: CSVEAGNSYEQYF.

This clone was recorded once. The CDR3 loop is CAWSAGTGSYEQYF. CDR3 coding DNA: TGTGCCTGGAGTGCCGGGACAGGTTCCTACGAGCAGTACTTC. V and J are TRBV30 and TRBJ2-7; 8 bases are a match to TRBD1. The CDR3 contains 14 residues. Germline CDR1 GTSNPN, CDR2 SVGIG (reference sequence). V gave up 1 base and J gave up 1 base; unmatched junction bases: 3.

The V call is TRBV6-6, the J call TRBJ1-2; D uncertain. CDR3 size: 12 residues. V was shortened by 10 bases and J by 2 bases, with 11 bases between the two germline ends. Germline CDR1 MNHNY, CDR2 SVGAGI (reference sequence). The CDR3 DNA reads as TGTGCCACCCGCGGGTACAACTATGGCTACACCTTC. This encodes CATRGYNYGYTF.

V and J are TRBV7-6 and TRBJ2-5; TRBD1 aligns across 10 bases. The CDR3 covers 16 residues. Germline CDR1 and CDR2: SGHVS and FNYEAQ. V shed 3 bases, J shed 1 base, and the junction held 5 bases outside the gene matches. The CDR3 DNA reads TGTGCCAGCAGCTTTGGGTGGACAGGGGGCCAAGAGACCCAGTACTTC. It yields the protein CASSFGWTGGQETQYF.

This clone was recorded a few times. The chain carries TRBV5-6 and TRBJ2-5; D gene unclear. Trimming took off 2 bases at V and 5 bases at J, with 10 bases between the two ends. The CDR3 covers 13 residues. Germline CDR1 reads SGHDT; CDR2 reads YYEEEE. CDR3 sequence reads: CASSFLTGETQYF. The CDR3, as DNA: TGTGCCAGCAGCTTTTTGACCGGGGAGACCCAGTACTTC.